One sample yielded the 21 T cell receptor beta chains listed below, sequenced in a study of radiation and T cells in renal cell carcinoma. Time point defined: baseline pretreatment blood. Treatment defined: 15 Gy SBRT to primary tumor, nephrectomy 4 weeks later. Using immunoSEQ multiplex PCR, the repertoire was profiled, and TCRdb retains in-frame clones only, with some absent. This table has 150,000 or so clones, roughly nine tenths appearing once. Sequencing was performed on blood, taken from a patient whose treatment included radiotherapy and nephrectomy. The receptors here all came from a woman in her seventies with renal cell carcinoma.

The V call is TRBV4-2, the J call TRBJ2-3; a possible D gene is TRBD2 (6 bases). Germline CDR1 is LGHNA and CDR2 is YNFKEQ. Trimming took 0 bases from V and 3 from J, leaving 13 bases between them. This CDR3 spans 16 amino acids. The CDR3 loop is CASSQEVIGGTDTQYF. In DNA form, the CDR3 reads TGTGCCAGCAGCCAAGAGGTTATTGGGGGGACAGATACGCAGTATTTT.

The rearrangement uses TRBV11-3 and TRBJ1-2; D is possibly TRBD1 (5 bases). V shed 5 bases and J shed 5 bases, with 9 bases lying between them. The CDR3 is made up of 12 amino acids. Per the germline V gene, CDR1 is SGHNT and CDR2 is YENEEA. The CDR3 DNA reads TGTGCCAGCAGCCGAAAGGGGTATGGCTACACCTTC. Translated, it gives CASSRKGYGYTF.

This chain joins TRBV5-8 and TRBJ1-1; 7 positions agree with TRBD1. This CDR3 is built from 17 residues. The V segment lost 0 bases and the J segment 4 bases; nucleotides outside the gene matches: 12. Germline loops: CDR1 SGHTS, CDR2 YDEGEE. The CDR3: CASSLVRGLGRGTEAFF. The CDR3 region has the DNA TGTGCCAGCAGCTTGGTGAGGGGGCTCGGAAGGGGCACTGAAGCTTTCTTT.

This chain connects TRBV5-1 to TRBJ2-7, with D possibly being TRBD1 or TRBD2 (5 bases each). This CDR3 has 15 residues. V was trimmed by 4 bases and J by 7 bases, leaving 21 bases between them. The germline V gene encodes CDR1 SGHRS and CDR2 YFSETQ. This CDR3 reads CASSRDGRVQEEQYF. The DNA for the CDR3 is TGCGCCAGCAGCCGGGACGGCCGGGTTCAAGAGGAGCAGTACTTC.

V gene TRBV27 combines with J gene TRBJ2-3; 8 positions match TRBD1. This CDR3 spans 14 amino acids. CDR1 is MNHEY and CDR2 is SMNVEV in the germline V gene (reference sequence). After removal of 7 bases from V and 2 bases from J, the junction contained 5 bases not matched to a gene. The DNA for the CDR3 is TGTGCCAGCACCCGGGACAGGACCACAGATACGCAGTATTTT. Residues: CASTRDRTTDTQYF.

V usage is TRBV13 and J usage is TRBJ2-5; D possibly matches TRBD1 or TRBD2 (5 bases each). In germline, CDR1 is PRHDT, CDR2 FYEKMQ (reference sequence). With 8 bases removed from V and 5 bases from J, the gap between germline ends came to 18 bases. The CDR3 covers 14 residues. CDR3 loop: CASSGRGVGETQYF. In DNA form, the CDR3 reads TGTGCCAGCTCTGGTAGAGGGGTAGGGGAGACCCAGTACTTC.

The rearrangement uses TRBV28 and TRBJ1-1, with TRBD1 identical over 7 bases. Looked up from germline, CDR1 is MDHEN and CDR2 is SYDVKM. Trimming took 2 bases from V and 5 from J; bases not matched to a gene: 8. The CDR3 length is 15 residues. As DNA, the CDR3 is TGTGCCAGCAGTTTAGTTGACAGGGATGGAACTGAAGCTTTCTTT. This codes for CASSLVDRDGTEAFF.

The CDR3 DNA is TGTGCCAGCAGCTTAGATCTTGGGCTAGCGGGGGGGCACGAGCAGTACTTC. This sequence encodes CASSLDLGLAGGHEQYF. The chain combines TRBV11-2 with TRBJ2-7; 12 bases are shared with TRBD2. There are 17 residues in the CDR3. Germline CDR1 reads SGHAT; CDR2 reads FQNNGV. V lost 0 bases and J lost 5; bases outside the gene matches: 8.

The chain is built from TRBV19 and TRBJ1-1; weak D call: TRBD1 (5 bases). CDR1 is LNHDA and CDR2 is SQIVND in the germline V gene (reference sequence). Trimming pared 5 bases from V and 4 bases from J, leaving 14 bases between. The CDR3 runs to 14 residues. The CDR3 bases are TGTGCCAGTAGTCCCCTGGGGCTGGGCACTGAAGCTTTCTTT. Amino acid sequence: CASSPLGLGTEAFF.

The rearrangement uses TRBV30 and TRBJ1-2; D might be TRBD1 (5 bases). V lost 4 bases, J lost 3 bases, and 18 bases lay in between. Germline V lookup: CDR1 GTSNPN, CDR2 SVGIG (reference sequence). The CDR3 covers 15 residues. Here the CDR3 DNA reads TGTGCCTGGAATAGTTTCCGAGACAGATACTATGGCTACACCTTC. It is translated as CAWNSFRDRYYGYTF.

V gene TRBV6-5 combines with J gene TRBJ1-1; D is uncertain. This CDR3 contains 16 residues. Trimming left V 4 bases short and J 1 base short, with 16 bases between. Per germline, CDR1 MNHEY and CDR2 SVGAGI. The CDR3 here is CASSSLGRAANTEAFF. DNA of the CDR3: TGTGCCAGCAGTTCGTTGGGTCGGGCAGCGAACACTGAAGCTTTCTTT.

The chain couples TRBV5-1 to TRBJ2-3; 10 bases are a match to TRBD2. J was trimmed by 4 bases and V by 4 bases; bases with no gene match: 9. Germline CDR1 and CDR2: SGHRS and YFSETQ. The CDR3 has 16 residues. CDR3 in amino acids: CASSPRAGGLSDTQYF. CDR3 coding DNA: TGCGCCAGCAGCCCACGAGCGGGGGGGCTTTCAGATACGCAGTATTTT.

The rearrangement joins TRBV7-8 to TRBJ2-3; a possible D gene is TRBD2 (6 bases). Germline lookup yields CDR1 SGHVS and CDR2 FQNEAQ. This CDR3 contains 13 residues. V was shortened by 1 base and J by 4 bases, with 6 bases between the two germline ends. CDR3 residues: CASSLGGADTQYF. The CDR3 DNA reads as TGTGCCAGCAGCTTAGGGGGGGCAGATACGCAGTATTTT.

As for this clone: The sample holds other DNA sequences that translate to the same CDR3. The chain recombines TRBV9 with TRBJ2-7; 7 positions match TRBD2. Unmatched junction bases numbered 2, after V lost 0 bases and J lost 2 bases. The CDR3 extends over 14 amino acids. Germline CDR1 and CDR2: SGDLS and YYNGEE. The CDR3 DNA reads as TGTGCCAGCAGCGTAGGGGGGGGTACCTACGAGCAGTACTTC. This encodes CASSVGGGTYEQYF.

This clone was seen just once. The rearrangement joins TRBV27 to TRBJ2-3; possible D gene TRBD2, 5 bases. Trimming took 5 bases from V and 2 from J, leaving 14 bases between them. The V gene's germline CDR1 is MNHEY and CDR2 SMNVEV (reference sequence). The CDR3 length is 15 residues. In DNA, the CDR3 is TGTGCCAGCAGTATGTCCCGGACTCCCACAGATACGCAGTATTTT. It codes for CASSMSRTPTDTQYF.

The V call is TRBV28, the J call TRBJ1-3, with D tentatively TRBD1 (5 bases). The germline gives CDR1 MDHEN, CDR2 SYDVKM. The CDR3 is made up of 14 amino acids. Trimming pared 1 base from V and 4 bases from J, leaving 8 bases between. CDR3 sequence reads: CASSLLGVGNTIYF. CDR3 coding DNA: TGTGCCAGCAGTTTATTAGGGGTCGGAAACACCATATATTTT.

The rearrangement joins TRBV4-1 to TRBJ2-7; possibly TRBD1 for D (6 bases). Trimming stripped 0 bases from V and 4 bases from J, with 16 bases between. The CDR3 contains 16 residues. Germline CDR1 reads MGHRA; CDR2 reads YSYEKL. The CDR3 reads CASSQDPNRRGYEQYF. Written as DNA, the CDR3 is TGCGCCAGCAGCCAAGATCCTAACAGAAGGGGGTACGAGCAGTACTTC.

The gene calls are TRBV9 and TRBJ2-1; 7 bases agree with TRBD1. Germline loops: CDR1 SGDLS, CDR2 YYNGEE. The CDR3 length is 17 residues. The trim removed 3 bases at V and 2 bases at J, leaving 11 bases unmatched. The CDR3 nucleotides read TGTGCCAGCAGCGCTCACGGCCAGACAGGGACCTACAATGAGCAGTTCTTC. Protein: CASSAHGQTGTYNEQFF.

V gene TRBV2 combines with J gene TRBJ1-2; TRBD1 is a possible D gene (6 bases). Germline V gene sequence: CDR1 SNHLY, CDR2 FYNNEI. V was shortened by 5 bases and J by 0 bases, with 13 bases between the two germline ends. CDR3 length: 15 residues. The CDR3 DNA reads TGTGCCAGCAGTCTCCGGACAGCCACTAACTATGGCTACACCTTC. Translation: CASSLRTATNYGYTF.

The CDR3 DNA is TGTGCCAGCAGCTTAGGTAGCGGGGCTTACTACGAGCAGTACTTC. Its translation is CASSLGSGAYYEQYF. The chain uses TRBV11-3 and TRBJ2-7; 8 nucleotides line up with TRBD2. This CDR3 contains 15 residues. Germline CDR1 reads SGHNT; CDR2 reads YENEEA. Losses at the gene ends were 1 base for V and 3 bases for J; bases not matched to a gene: 5.

The genes are TRBV2 and TRBJ1-4, with 7 bases matching TRBD1. The junction had 1 base not matched to a gene; V was cut back by 5 bases and J by 1 base. CDR1 SNHLY and CDR2 FYNNEI come from the germline V gene. This CDR3 has 14 residues. The CDR3 DNA is TGTGCCAGCAGTCGACAGGGAACTAATGAAAAACTGTTTTTT. Residues: CASSRQGTNEKLFF. Supplemented by reference TRBV2 and TRBJ1-4, the full variable domain reads EPEVTQTPSHQVTQMGQEVILRCVPISNHLYFYWYRQILGQKVEFLVSFYNNEISEKSEIFDDQFSVERPDGSNFTLKIRSTKLEDSAMYFCASSRQGTNEKLFFGSGTQLSVL.